Shown below are 10 T cell receptor beta chains from a single sample sequenced in a study of control samples from healthy donors and cancer patients. The repertoire was sequenced with immunoSEQ multiplex PCR; TCRdb's copy has only in-frame clones and lacks some. This repertoire shows almost 90,000 clones, roughly 84% found once; its top ten account for 2.1%. Material: blood. The receptors were sampled from a woman in her forties in good health.

The chain uses TRBV9 and TRBJ2-7; 7 nucleotides line up with TRBD2. The CDR3 has 15 residues. With 4 bases clipped from V and 6 bases from J, the junction kept 13 bases outside the gene matches. CDR1 is SGDLS, CDR2 YYNGEE, per germline. CDR3: CASSPRGEGGREQYF. CDR3 coding DNA: TGTGCCAGCAGCCCCCGAGGGGAGGGAGGGCGCGAGCAGTACTTC.

The V and J genes are TRBV19 and TRBJ2-2; D unresolved. V was cut by 10 bases and J by 0 bases, with 18 bases left in between. CDR1 and CDR2 from the germline V gene are LNHDA and SQIVND (reference sequence). The CDR3 is 16 amino acids. The CDR3 region has the DNA TGTGCCACCGCAAGAGGCCACTTCGCGAACACCGGGGAGCTGTTTTTT. Protein: CATARGHFANTGELFF.

This CDR3 reads CASIRDRGLSGANVLTF. CDR3 nucleotide sequence: TGTGCCAGCATTCGGGACAGGGGGCTATCTGGGGCCAACGTCCTGACTTTC. The chain uses TRBV6-6 and TRBJ2-6; 12 bases are shared with TRBD1. Unmatched junction bases numbered 5, after V lost 7 bases and J lost 1 base. The length of the CDR3 is 17 residues. CDR1 and CDR2 (germline): MNHNY, SVGAGI (reference sequence).

This clone was detected only once. This chain connects TRBV30 to TRBJ1-4, with D perhaps matching TRBD1 (6 bases). Germline CDR1 GTSNPN, CDR2 SVGIG (reference sequence). The ends were cut back, 5 bases at V and 7 bases at J, with 23 bases in the middle. This CDR3 spans 16 amino acids. CDR3 in amino acids: CAWGQGSDQLIEKLFF. In nucleotides, the CDR3 is TGTGCCTGGGGCCAGGGGTCAGATCAACTAATTGAAAAACTGTTTTTT.

The chain links TRBV5-1 to TRBJ2-2; TRBD2 is a possible D gene (7 bases). V was shortened by 0 bases and J by 4 bases, with 13 bases between the two germline ends. The CDR3 has 16 residues. Germline values: CDR1 SGHRS, CDR2 YFSETQ. The CDR3 loop is CASSLVGGRTTGELFF. The CDR3 DNA follows: TGCGCCAGCAGCTTGGTGGGGGGGCGAACCACCGGGGAGCTGTTTTTT.

V and J are TRBV7-2 and TRBJ2-3, with D maybe TRBD2 (6 bases). Germline V gene data show CDR1 as SGHTA and CDR2 as FQGNSA. The CDR3 runs to 16 residues. V lost 2 bases, J lost 4 bases, and 16 bases lay in between. The CDR3 protein is CASSLSHAGSADTQYF. In DNA, the CDR3 is TGTGCCAGCAGCTTATCGCATGCGGGGTCGGCAGATACGCAGTATTTT.

This clone was detected once. The V call is TRBV6-2 or TRBV6-3, the J call TRBJ1-5; 7 bases are shared with TRBD1. The CDR3 has 15 amino acids. Per germline, CDR1 MNHEY and CDR2 SVGEGT. Trimming at V came to 6 bases and at J to 7 bases, leaving 12 bases not matched to a gene. The DNA of the CDR3 is TGTGCCAGCAGCCAAGACAGGGTATCGGGACAGCCCCAGCATTTT. Its translation is CASSQDRVSGQPQHF.

The gene calls are TRBV6-1 and TRBJ1-2; D is ambiguous. Germline V lookup: CDR1 MNHNS, CDR2 SASEGT. The CDR3 totals 13 residues. Trimming removed 3 bases from V and 3 bases from J, with 8 bases in between. Here the CDR3 reads CASSEGIHYGYTF. CDR3 nucleotide sequence: TGTGCCAGCAGTGAGGGCATCCACTATGGCTACACCTTC.

This clone was seen a single time. V gene TRBV19 combines with J gene TRBJ1-4, with D hard to call. The CDR3 length is 15 residues. Germline V gives CDR1 LNHDA, CDR2 SQIVND (reference sequence). The germline V and J ends were trimmed by 5 bases and 6 bases, with 16 bases remaining between them. Written as DNA, the CDR3 is TGTGCCAGTAGTGCAGACCCAATGAGGGATGAAAAACTGTTTTTT. Its translation is CASSADPMRDEKLFF.

This clone appeared a few times. This sequence joins TRBV29-1 and TRBJ2-5; 7 bases map to TRBD2. The CDR3 is 13 amino acids. The V segment lost 5 bases and the J segment 0 bases; nucleotides outside the gene matches: 3. Looked up from germline, CDR1 is SQVTM and CDR2 is ANQGSEA. The CDR3 sequence: CSVMGGNQETQYF. CDR3 DNA sequence: TGCAGCGTTATGGGGGGGAACCAAGAGACCCAGTACTTC. The full variable domain, with the rest looked up from reference TRBV29-1 and TRBJ2-5, is SAVISQKPSRDICQRGTSLTIQCQVDSQVTMMFWYRQQPGQSLTLIATANQGSEATYESGFVIDKFPISRPNLTFSTLTVSNMSPEDSSIYLCSVMGGNQETQYFGPGTRLLVL.